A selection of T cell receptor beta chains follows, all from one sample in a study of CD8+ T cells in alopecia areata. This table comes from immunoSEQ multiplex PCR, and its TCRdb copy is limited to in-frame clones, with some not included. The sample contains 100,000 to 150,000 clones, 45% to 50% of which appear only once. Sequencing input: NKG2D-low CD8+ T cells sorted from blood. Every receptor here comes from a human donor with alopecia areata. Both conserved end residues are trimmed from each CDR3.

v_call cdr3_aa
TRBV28 ASSGQGRPVYEQY
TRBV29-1 SVSSGYNEQF
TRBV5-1 ASSLEGVETYEQY
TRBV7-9 ASSTGEETQY
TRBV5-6 ASSPGTGAMKQY
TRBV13 ASSSEGTVGQY
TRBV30 AWSVYTGELTEAF
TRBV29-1 SVGQLHHEQY
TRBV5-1 ASSVYREQQPEAF
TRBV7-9 ASSSRDKDLRSNQPQH
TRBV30 AWSPRPSGTEAF
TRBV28 ASSLYTGGGEQY